This TCR beta chain comes out of a study of T-cell reconstitution after alpha-beta-depleted transplantation in children. Trimming took off 5 bases at V and 3 bases at J, with 13 bases between the two ends. From germline, CDR1 is SGHAT and CDR2 FQNNGV. The CDR3 runs 15 residues. Only a few counts were recorded for this clonotype. Unique molecular identifiers tagged the TCRbeta library. MiXCR was run by TCRdb on the PCR reads, yielding one entry per CDR3 protein. The profile covers about 460,000 distinct CDR3 sequences, with around an eighth appearing a single time and about 6% taken by the ten largest.

V gene TRBV11-2 combines with J gene TRBJ2-2; a possible D gene is TRBD1 (5 bases). This specimen consisted of PBMCs from the stem cell graft donor, obtained from the stem cell graft. The TCR sequence derives from a human donor who donated a stem cell graft to a child with combined immunodeficiency. In nucleotides, the CDR3 is TGTGCCAGCAGCCTAGGGGTAGTTGACACCGGGGAGCTGTTTTTT. As protein: CASSLGVVDTGELFF.